This T cell receptor beta chain was found in a study of blood T cell repertoires in COVID-19. Study-wide context: Researchers got acute and convalescent COVID-19 samples from the United States, Italy and Spain. PBMCs, B-cell-depleted T cells, or T cells provided the cDNA or gDNA that made up the material.

Measured with immunoSEQ multiplex PCR; TCRdb has only the in-frame clones, and not every one. The sample holds more than 300,000 clones, 85% to 90% seen once. Looked up from germline, CDR1 is SQVTM and CDR2 is ANQGSEA. V lost 4 bases to trimming and J lost 4 bases; unmatched junction nucleotides: 13. The CDR3 is made up of 16 amino acids. Cohort placement rested on clinical history that participants reported themselves. The chain has TRBV29-1 and TRBJ2-5, with 9 nucleotides matching TRBD1. The sequence derives from a woman aged 18-29 years who had recovered from COVID-19. Input material: PBMCs or T cells enriched from blood (not recorded which). CDR3 DNA sequence: TGCAGCGTTGTAGATCTACAGGGGGCGCATGTAGAGACCCAGTACTTC. This sequence encodes CSVVDLQGAHVETQYF.